The clone carrying this T cell receptor beta chain was observed a few times. A junction boundary mismatches the germline segment, possibly from a read error. TCR beta CDR3 amplification used RNA transcripts. HTBI-primed first-round RT-PCR preceded second-round multiplex PCR. TCRdb used MiXCR to reprocess the multiplex PCR reads, holding one entry per CDR3 protein. Found here are some 250,000 distinct CDR3 sequences, around 42% of them singletons; the top ten hold about half. The data stem from a study of Graves' ophthalmopathy and Graves' hyperthyroidism. Germline V gene lookup returns CDR1 LGHNT and CDR2 FRNRAP. The CDR3 extends over 10 amino acids. Each donor who had ophthalmopathy showed moderate-to-severe activity, a CAS of ≥3, a NOSPECS of ≥4, and a duration under 3 months.

The specimen sequenced was peripheral blood. This chain links TRBV12-5 with TRBJ2-5; the D is unclear. The TCR was taken from an adult man with Graves' ophthalmopathy. The CDR3 loop is CASGLGPLRF. The CDR3 nucleotides are TGTGCTAGTGGTTTGGGACCCTTACGTTTC.